This TCR beta chain is drawn from a study of neurological immune-mediated disorders. The CDR3 totals 17 residues. J was trimmed by 12 bases and V by 0 bases; bases with no gene match: 15. Among the participants, healthy controls were blood bank volunteers in Maryland, USA. TCRdb passed the 5' RACE reads through MiXCR, listing each CDR3 protein once. The sample has more than 75,000 distinct CDR3 sequences, 10% seen once. This clonotype was detected many times. The genes are TRBV12-3 or TRBV12-4 and TRBJ2-1; the match to TRBD1 covers 9 bases. Sample: PBMCs. This receptor was taken from a man aged 40-49 years in good health. The CDR3 region has the DNA TGTGCCAGCAGTTTAGCTGAAGGGACAGGGCAAATGTGGGGGCAGTTCTTC. It is translated as CASSLAEGTGQMWGQFF.